This T cell receptor beta chain was sequenced for a study of blood T cell repertoires in COVID-19 (dated by TCRdb to between 2020 and 2021). About the investigation overall: The collaborator samples originated in the United States, Italy and Spain and spanned the acute and convalescent phases of COVID-19. The prospective study material was composed of cDNA or gDNA derived from T cells, B-cell-depleted T cells, or PBMCs. Subjects who had been exposed to COVID-19, were actively infected with it, or had recovered from it provided the deeply sampled blood TCRbeta repertoires that made up the dataset. The repertoires were released in a freely available public database intended as a resource for research on the immune response to SARS-CoV-2. The samples were drawn from two sources: the first 160 participants of the ongoing ImmuneRACE study, and 1,254 subjects contributed by 6 global collaborators. Nearly every sample came with metadata listing a de-identified subject ID, COVID-19 status, age in years and sex. Where available, HLA class I and class II types were taken from metadata supplied by the sample provider and were not determined by assay-based typing. General study outcomes and caveats: The amount of clinical and demographic metadata varied by source and participant and was provided uncurated.

The sample holds a few counts of this clone. Its binding antigen is unknown. No much larger clonotype is one base removed from it; base qualities were not supplied. One collaborating source in Seattle enrolled patients while the patients were actively infected and followed the patients over time throughout the course of disease. The collaborating institutions used their own protocols to collect whole blood in K2EDTA tubes. For TCRbeta analysis, collaborators shipped samples as frozen whole blood, isolated PBMCs, or DNA extracted from either of those sample types. TCRbeta CDR3 regions were amplified from genomic DNA by means of the immunoSEQ Assay, a bias-controlled multiplex PCR. Regarding the original processing steps: Within the assay, amplification of reference gene primers was used to estimate how many nucleated cells each sample contained. To quantify the absolute abundance of each unique TCRbeta CDR3 rearrangement, sequence reads were collapsed and filtered. For each sample, productive Simpson clonality was calculated by taking the square root of Simpson's diversity index across productive rearrangements. Here the immuneACCESS table is served through TCRdb, limited to in-frame sequences with V and J called. Missing clones are a known gap in these copies; in checked studies unresolved V genes cover under half, and the rest lacks a known reason. V and J calls and clone size are those listed in that table; D and trimming were worked out from the DNA. The sample yields about 73,000 clones; 60% to 80% were counted once. The ten most abundant clones make up about 2.2% of the sample.

CDR1 SGHRS and CDR2 YFSETQ were looked up in the germline V gene. Including the terminal cysteine and phenylalanine, the CDR3 comprises 13 residues. Kept here is only the CDR3 DNA, which spans 39 bases and is read in frame from base 1. Deletion took 4 bases off V and 7 bases off J, with a span of 9 bases between the germline ends. The chain links TRBV5-1 with TRBJ1-6, with the D gene uncertain. The source of this sequence is a man between 65 and 85 years old with COVID-19, enrolled during active disease. Sequencing input: peripheral blood. The nucleotide sequence is TGCGCCAGCAGCCCCGACGGGAATTCACCCCTCCACTTT. Its translation reads: CASSPDGNSPLHF.